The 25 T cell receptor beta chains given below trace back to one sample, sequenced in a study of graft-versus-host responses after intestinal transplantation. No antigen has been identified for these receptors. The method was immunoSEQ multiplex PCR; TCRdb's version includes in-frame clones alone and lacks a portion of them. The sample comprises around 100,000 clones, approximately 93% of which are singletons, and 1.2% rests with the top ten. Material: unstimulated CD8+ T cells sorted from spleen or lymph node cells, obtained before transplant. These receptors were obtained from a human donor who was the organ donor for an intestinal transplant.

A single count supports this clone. CDR3 coding DNA: TGTGCCAGCAGTTACTTGCAGTCCTCCTACGAGCAGTACTTC. As protein: CASSYLQSSYEQYF. The chain joins TRBV6-5 to TRBJ2-7; D unclear. This CDR3 has 14 residues. Trimming stripped 1 base from V and 0 bases from J, with 7 bases between. Germline CDR1 MNHEY, CDR2 SVGAGI.

The CDR3 here is CASSYSITPSTDTQYF. The CDR3 nucleotides read TGTGCCAGCAGTTACTCGATAACTCCTAGCACAGATACGCAGTATTTT. The chain joins TRBV6-6 to TRBJ2-3; D unresolved. Between the trimmed V and J ends, which lost 0 bases and 0 bases, there was a span of 10 bases. The CDR3 contains 16 residues. In germline, CDR1 is MNHNY, CDR2 SVGAGI (reference sequence).

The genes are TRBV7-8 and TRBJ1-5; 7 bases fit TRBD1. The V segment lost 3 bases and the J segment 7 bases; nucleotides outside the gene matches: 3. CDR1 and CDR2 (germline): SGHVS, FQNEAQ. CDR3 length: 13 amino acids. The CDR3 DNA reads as TGTGCCAGCAGCTTGGGACAGAGCCAGCCCCAGCATTTT. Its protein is CASSLGQSQPQHF.

CDR3 in DNA: TGTGCCAGCAGTGTAATAAGCTATAGCAATCAGCCCCAGCATTTT. The encoded protein is CASSVISYSNQPQHF. The rearrangement joins TRBV6-1 to TRBJ1-5; no clear D. V lost 4 bases and J lost 0, with 10 bases in between. The CDR3 contains 15 residues. CDR1 and CDR2 from the germline V gene are MNHNS and SASEGT.

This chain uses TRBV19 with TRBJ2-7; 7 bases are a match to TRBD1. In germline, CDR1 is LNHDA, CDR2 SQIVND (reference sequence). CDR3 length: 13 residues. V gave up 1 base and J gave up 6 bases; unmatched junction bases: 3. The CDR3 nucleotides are TGTGCCAGTAGTATAGGGACAGGAACCGAGCAGTACTTC. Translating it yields CASSIGTGTEQYF.

CDR3 bases: TGTGCCAGTAGTACCCCACTAGCGGGAGGACGCGAGCAGTACTTC. It yields the protein CASSTPLAGGREQYF. The V call is TRBV19, the J call TRBJ2-7; TRBD2 matches at 12 bases. The CDR3 covers 15 residues. The J segment lost 6 bases and the V segment lost 4 bases, leaving 7 bases of the junction unmatched. The germline V gene has CDR1 LNHDA and CDR2 SQIVND (reference sequence).

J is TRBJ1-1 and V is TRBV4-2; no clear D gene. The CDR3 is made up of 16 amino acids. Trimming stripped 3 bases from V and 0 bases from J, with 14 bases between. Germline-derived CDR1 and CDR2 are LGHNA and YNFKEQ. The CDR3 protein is CASSQETEGMNTEAFF. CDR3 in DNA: TGTGCCAGCAGCCAGGAGACCGAGGGAATGAACACTGAAGCTTTCTTT.

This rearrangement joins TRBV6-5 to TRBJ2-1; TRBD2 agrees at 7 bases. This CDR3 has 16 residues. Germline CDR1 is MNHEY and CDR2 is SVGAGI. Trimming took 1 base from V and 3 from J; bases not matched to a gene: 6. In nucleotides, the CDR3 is TGTGCCAGCAGTTACTTCGCGGGAGCGTTCTACAATGAGCAGTTCTTC. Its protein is CASSYFAGAFYNEQFF.

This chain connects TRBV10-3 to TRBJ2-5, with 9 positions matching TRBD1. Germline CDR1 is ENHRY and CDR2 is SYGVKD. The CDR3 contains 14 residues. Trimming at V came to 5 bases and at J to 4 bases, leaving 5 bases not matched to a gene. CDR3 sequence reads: CAISRDREPETQYF. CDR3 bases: TGTGCCATCAGTAGGGACAGGGAGCCAGAGACCCAGTACTTC.

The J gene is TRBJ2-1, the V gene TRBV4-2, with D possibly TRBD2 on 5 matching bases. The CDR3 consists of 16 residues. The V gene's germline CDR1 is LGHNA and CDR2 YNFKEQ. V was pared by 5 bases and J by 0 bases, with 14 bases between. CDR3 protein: CASSYSVSSSYNEQFF. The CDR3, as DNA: TGTGCCAGCAGCTATAGCGTCTCGAGCTCCTACAATGAGCAGTTCTTC.

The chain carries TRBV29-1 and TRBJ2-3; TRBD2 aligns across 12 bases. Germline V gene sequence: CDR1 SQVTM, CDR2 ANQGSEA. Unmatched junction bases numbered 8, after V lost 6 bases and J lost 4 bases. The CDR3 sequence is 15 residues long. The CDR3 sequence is CSVRLAGDIADTQYF. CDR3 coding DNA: TGCAGCGTACGACTAGCGGGAGACATCGCAGATACGCAGTATTTT.

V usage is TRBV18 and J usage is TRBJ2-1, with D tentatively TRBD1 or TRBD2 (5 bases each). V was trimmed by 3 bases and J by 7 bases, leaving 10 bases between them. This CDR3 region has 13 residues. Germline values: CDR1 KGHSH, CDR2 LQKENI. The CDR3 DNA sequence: TGTGCCAGCTCACCGGGGCGGAGGAATGAGCAGTTCTTC. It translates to CASSPGRRNEQFF.

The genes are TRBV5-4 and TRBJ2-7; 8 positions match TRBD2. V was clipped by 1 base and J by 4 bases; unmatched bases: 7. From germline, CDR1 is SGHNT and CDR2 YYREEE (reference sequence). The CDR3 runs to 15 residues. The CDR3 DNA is TGTGCCAGCAGCTTGACGGGAGGGCCGACGTACGAGCAGTACTTC. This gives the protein CASSLTGGPTYEQYF.

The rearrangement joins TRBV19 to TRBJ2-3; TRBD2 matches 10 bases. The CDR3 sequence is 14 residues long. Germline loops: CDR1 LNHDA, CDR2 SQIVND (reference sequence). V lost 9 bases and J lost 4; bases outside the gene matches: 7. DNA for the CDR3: TGTGCCAGCCTTGGAGCGGGAGGGCCAGATACGCAGTATTTT. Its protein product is CASLGAGGPDTQYF.

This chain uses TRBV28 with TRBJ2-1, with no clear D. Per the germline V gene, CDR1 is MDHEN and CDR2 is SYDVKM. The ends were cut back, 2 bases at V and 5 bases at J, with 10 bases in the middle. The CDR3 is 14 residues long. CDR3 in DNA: TGTGCCAGCAGTTTAATCGGCCGCGACAATGAGCAGTTCTTC. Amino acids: CASSLIGRDNEQFF. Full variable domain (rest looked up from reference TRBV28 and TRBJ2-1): DVKVTQSSRYLVKRTGEKVFLECVQDMDHENMFWYRQDPGLGLRLIYFSYDVKMKEKGDIPEGYSVSREKKERFSLILESASTNQTSMYLCASSLIGRDNEQFFGPGTRLTVL.

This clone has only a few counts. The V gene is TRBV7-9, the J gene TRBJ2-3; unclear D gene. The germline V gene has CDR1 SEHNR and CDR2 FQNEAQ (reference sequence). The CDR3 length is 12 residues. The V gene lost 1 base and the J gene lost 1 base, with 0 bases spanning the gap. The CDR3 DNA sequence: TGTGCCAGCAGCTTAGGCACAGATACGCAGTATTTT. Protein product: CASSLGTDTQYF.

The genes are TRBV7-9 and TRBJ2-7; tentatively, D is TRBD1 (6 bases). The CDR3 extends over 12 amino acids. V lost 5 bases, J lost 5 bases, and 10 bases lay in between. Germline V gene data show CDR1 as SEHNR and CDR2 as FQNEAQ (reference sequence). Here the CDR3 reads CASSPQGNEQYF. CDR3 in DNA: TGTGCCAGCAGCCCACAGGGAAACGAGCAGTACTTC.

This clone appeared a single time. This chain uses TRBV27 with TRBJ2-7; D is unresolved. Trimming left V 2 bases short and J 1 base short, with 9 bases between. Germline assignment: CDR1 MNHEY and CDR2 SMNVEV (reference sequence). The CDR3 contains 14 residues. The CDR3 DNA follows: TGTGCCAGCAGTTTAATCCCGGAGTCCTACGAGCAGTACTTC. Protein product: CASSLIPESYEQYF.

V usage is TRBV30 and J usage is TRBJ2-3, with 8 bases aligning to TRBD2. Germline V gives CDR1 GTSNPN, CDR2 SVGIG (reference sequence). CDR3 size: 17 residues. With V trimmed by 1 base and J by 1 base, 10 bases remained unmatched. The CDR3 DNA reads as TGTGCCTGGAGTGAGGTTTTGGCGGGAGGTGGCACAGATACGCAGTATTTT. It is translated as CAWSEVLAGGGTDTQYF.

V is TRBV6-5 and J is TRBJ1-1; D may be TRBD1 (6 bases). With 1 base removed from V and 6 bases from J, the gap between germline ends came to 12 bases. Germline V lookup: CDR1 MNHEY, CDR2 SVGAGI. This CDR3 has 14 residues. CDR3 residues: CASSYLGGAAEAFF. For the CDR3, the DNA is TGTGCCAGCAGTTACTTAGGGGGAGCCGCTGAAGCTTTCTTT.

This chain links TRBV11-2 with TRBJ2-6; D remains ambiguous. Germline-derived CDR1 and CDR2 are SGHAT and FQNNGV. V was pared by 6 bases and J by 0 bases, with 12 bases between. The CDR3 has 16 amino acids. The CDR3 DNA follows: TGTGCCAGCAGACCCACAGCCCTCTCTGGGGCCAACGTCCTGACTTTC. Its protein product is CASRPTALSGANVLTF. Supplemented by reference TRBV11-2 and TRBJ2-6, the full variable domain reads EAGVAQSPRYKIIEKRQSVAFWCNPISGHATLYWYQQILGQGPKLLIQFQNNGVVDDSQLPKDRFSAERLKGVDSTLKIQPAKLEDSAVYLCASRPTALSGANVLTFGAGSRLTVL.

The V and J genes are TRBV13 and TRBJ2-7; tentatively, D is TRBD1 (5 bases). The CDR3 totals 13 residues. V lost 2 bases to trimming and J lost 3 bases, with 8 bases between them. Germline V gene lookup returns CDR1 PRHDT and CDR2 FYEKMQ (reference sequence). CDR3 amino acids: CASSLWGFYEQYF. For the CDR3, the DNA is TGTGCCAGCAGCTTATGGGGCTTCTACGAGCAGTACTTC.

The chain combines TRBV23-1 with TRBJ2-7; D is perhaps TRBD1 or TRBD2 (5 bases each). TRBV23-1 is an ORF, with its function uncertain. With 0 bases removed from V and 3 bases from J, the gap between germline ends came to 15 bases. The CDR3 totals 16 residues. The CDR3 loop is CASSQSSGTGRYEQYF. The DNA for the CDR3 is TGCGCCAGCAGTCAATCGTCAGGGACCGGCCGCTACGAGCAGTACTTC.

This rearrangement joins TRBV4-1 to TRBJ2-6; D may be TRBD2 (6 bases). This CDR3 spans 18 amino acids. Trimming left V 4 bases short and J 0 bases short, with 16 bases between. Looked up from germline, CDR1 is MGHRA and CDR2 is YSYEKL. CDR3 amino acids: CASSLISGLSSGANVLTF. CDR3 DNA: TGCGCCAGCAGCCTGATTAGCGGTTTGAGCTCTGGGGCCAACGTCCTGACTTTC.

This CDR3 is CASSGREGHNEQFF. In nucleotides, the CDR3 is TGTGCCAGCAGCGGGCGGGAGGGGCACAATGAGCAGTTCTTC. The chain couples TRBV13 to TRBJ2-1, with 9 positions matching TRBD2. From germline, CDR1 is PRHDT and CDR2 FYEKMQ (reference sequence). J gave up 5 bases and V 5 bases, and 4 bases lay outside the gene matches. CDR3 size: 14 residues.